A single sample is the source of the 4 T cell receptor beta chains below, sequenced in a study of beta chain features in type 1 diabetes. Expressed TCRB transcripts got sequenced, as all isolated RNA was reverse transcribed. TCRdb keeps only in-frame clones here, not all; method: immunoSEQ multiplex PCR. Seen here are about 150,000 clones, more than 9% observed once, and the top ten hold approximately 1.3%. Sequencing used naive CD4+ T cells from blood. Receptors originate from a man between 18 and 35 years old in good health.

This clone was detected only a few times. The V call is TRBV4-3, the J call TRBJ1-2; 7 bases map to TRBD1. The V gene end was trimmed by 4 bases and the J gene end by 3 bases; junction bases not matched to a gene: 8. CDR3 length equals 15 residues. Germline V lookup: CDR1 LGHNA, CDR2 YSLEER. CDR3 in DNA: TGCGCCAGCAGCCCATCGGACAGGAATGACTATGGCTACACCTTC. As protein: CASSPSDRNDYGYTF.

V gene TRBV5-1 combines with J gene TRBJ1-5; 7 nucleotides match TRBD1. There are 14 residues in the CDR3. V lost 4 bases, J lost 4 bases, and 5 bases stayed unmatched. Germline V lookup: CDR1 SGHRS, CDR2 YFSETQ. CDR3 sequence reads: CASSQGQLNQPQHF. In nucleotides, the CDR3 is TGCGCCAGCAGCCAGGGACAGCTTAATCAGCCCCAGCATTTT.

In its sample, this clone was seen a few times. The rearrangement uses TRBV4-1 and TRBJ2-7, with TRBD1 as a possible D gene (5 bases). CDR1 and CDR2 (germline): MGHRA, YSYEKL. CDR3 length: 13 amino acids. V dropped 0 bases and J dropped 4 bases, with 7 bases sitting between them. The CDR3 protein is CASSQDQGYEQYF. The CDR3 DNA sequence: TGCGCCAGCAGCCAAGATCAGGGTTACGAGCAGTACTTC.

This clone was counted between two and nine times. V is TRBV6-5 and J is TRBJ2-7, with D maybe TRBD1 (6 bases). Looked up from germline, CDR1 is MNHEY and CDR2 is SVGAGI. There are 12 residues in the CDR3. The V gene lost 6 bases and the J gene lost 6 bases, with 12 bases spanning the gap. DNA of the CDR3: TGTGCCAGCAGGACAGGTTTGGGCGAGCAGTACTTC. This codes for CASRTGLGEQYF.